This T cell receptor beta chain came from a study of spatial heterogeneity in lung cancer. This clonotype was seen more than once but under ten times. Antigen: not known. Every TCR cDNA molecule bore a unique molecular identifier. From the 5' RACE reads, TCRdb called clonotypes with MiXCR, one entry per CDR3 protein. The sample holds 40,000 to 50,000 distinct CDR3 sequences, roughly 15% seen once. Whole-study results and caveats: The study found ubiquitous expanded tumor TCRs in blood more at resection than follow-up.

Looked up from germline, CDR1 is GTSNPN and CDR2 is SVGIG (reference sequence). The CDR3 runs to 17 residues. Trimming removed 0 bases from V and 5 bases from J; junction bases left unmatched: 14. Noted time point: sample taken at primary tumor resection. The authors sequenced whole RNA from tumor, nontumor lung or frozen PBMC without sorting. The receptor's source is a male donor with early-stage non-small cell lung cancer. Sequenced here: PBMCs, sampled at surgery. This chain uses TRBV30 with TRBJ2-3, with 7 bases matching TRBD1. In nucleotides, the CDR3 is TGTGCCTGGAGTGTTTCGACAGGGCCCGCTAATGTAGATACGCAGTATTTT. Translated, it gives CAWSVSTGPANVDTQYF.